This record looks at one T cell receptor (beta chain) sequence and its context. What it binds is not known. The data belong to a study of tumor-infiltrating lymphocytes in localized non-small cell lung cancer. Findings of the study overall: IM1 and IM2 tumors showed no difference in T-cell fraction.

Libraries were prepared by immunoSEQ multiplex PCR; TCRdb keeps only in-frame clonotypes and omits some of them. Of about 8,900 clones listed, 65% to 70% are singletons. This TCR came from a human donor with non-small cell lung cancer. Source material: uninvolved lung tissue not adjacent to the tumor.

The CDR3 DNA reads as TGTGCCAGCAGTAGACGGGACAGTAACTATGGCTACACCTTC. Its translation: CASSRRDSNYGYTF. V is TRBV27 and J is TRBJ1-2; 7 positions agree with TRBD1. V was pared by 5 bases and J by 1 base, with 4 bases of the junction left unmatched. The CDR3 covers 14 residues. Germline V gives CDR1 MNHEY, CDR2 SMNVEV (reference sequence).